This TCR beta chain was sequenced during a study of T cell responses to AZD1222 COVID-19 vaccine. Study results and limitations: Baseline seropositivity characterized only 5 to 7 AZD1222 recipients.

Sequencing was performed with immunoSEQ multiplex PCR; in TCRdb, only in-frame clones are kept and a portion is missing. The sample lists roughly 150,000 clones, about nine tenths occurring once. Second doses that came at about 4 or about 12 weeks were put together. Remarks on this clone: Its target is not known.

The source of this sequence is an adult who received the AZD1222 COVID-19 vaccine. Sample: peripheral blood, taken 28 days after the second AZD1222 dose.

This CDR3 is CASSRNRGSGANVLTF. In DNA, the CDR3 is TGTGCCAGCAGCCGAAACAGGGGTTCTGGGGCCAACGTCCTGACTTTC. The chain combines TRBV3-1 (or the pseudogene TRBV3-2) with TRBJ2-6, with 7 positions matching TRBD1. Germline values: CDR1 LGHDT, CDR2 YNNKEL (reference sequence). This CDR3 has 16 amino acids. V lost 4 bases and J lost 1; bases outside the gene matches: 4.